Sequencing of this T cell receptor beta chain was carried out in a study of identical twins. This clonotype has a count of ten or more. TCRdb analysed the 5' RACE reads with MiXCR anew, one entry per CDR3 protein. Seen here are a few hundred thousand distinct CDR3 sequences, approximately 16% observed once, and the top ten hold about 0.47%. This CDR3 is built from 12 residues. Per the germline V gene, CDR1 is MNHNS and CDR2 is SASEGT. V was pared by 8 bases and J by 8 bases, with 13 bases between. This sample also appeared in a second study, on yellow fever vaccine responses in identical twins.

The clonotype originates from a woman aged 18-30 years in good health. The chain carries TRBV6-1 and TRBJ2-1, with D perhaps matching TRBD2 (5 bases). Source material: CD4+ T cells sorted from blood. CDR3 region: CASSRRRDEQFF. The CDR3 DNA follows: TGTGCCAGCTCCCGTAGGCGGGATGAGCAGTTCTTC.